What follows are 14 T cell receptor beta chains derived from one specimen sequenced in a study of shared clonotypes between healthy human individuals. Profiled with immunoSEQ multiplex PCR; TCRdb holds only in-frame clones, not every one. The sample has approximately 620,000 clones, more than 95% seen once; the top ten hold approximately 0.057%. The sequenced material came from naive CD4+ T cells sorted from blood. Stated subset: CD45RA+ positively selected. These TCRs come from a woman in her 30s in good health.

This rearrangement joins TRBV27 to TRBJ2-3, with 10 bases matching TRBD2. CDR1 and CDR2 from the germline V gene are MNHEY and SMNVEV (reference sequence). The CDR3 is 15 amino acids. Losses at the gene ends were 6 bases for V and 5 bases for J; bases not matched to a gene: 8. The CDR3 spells CASRKAGGPVDTQYF. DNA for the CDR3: TGTGCCAGCAGAAAAGCGGGAGGGCCCGTAGATACGCAGTATTTT.

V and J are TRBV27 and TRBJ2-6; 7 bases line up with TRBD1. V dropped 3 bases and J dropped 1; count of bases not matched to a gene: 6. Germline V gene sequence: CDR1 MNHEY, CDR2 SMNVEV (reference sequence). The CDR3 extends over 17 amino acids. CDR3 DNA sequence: TGTGCCAGCAGTTTTAGGGGACAGAAATCTGGGGCCAACGTCCTGACTTTC. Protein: CASSFRGQKSGANVLTF.

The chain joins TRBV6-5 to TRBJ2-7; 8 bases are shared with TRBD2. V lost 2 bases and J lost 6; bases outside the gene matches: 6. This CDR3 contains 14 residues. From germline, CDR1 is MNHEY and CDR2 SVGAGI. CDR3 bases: TGTGCCAGCAGTTACCAGCGGGAGTTCGGCGAGCAGTACTTC. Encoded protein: CASSYQREFGEQYF.

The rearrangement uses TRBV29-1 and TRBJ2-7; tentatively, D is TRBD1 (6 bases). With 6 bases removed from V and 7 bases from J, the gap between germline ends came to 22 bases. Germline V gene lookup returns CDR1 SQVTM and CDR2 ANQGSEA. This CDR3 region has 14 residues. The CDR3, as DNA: TGCAGCGTGACGCAGGGGCCCGGAATTGAAGAGCAGTACTTC. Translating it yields CSVTQGPGIEEQYF.

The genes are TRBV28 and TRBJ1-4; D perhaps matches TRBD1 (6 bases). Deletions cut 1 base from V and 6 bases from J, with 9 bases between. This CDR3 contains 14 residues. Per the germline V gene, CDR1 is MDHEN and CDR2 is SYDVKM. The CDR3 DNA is TGTGCCAGCAGTTTATACCCAGGGGATGAAAAACTGTTTTTT. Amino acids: CASSLYPGDEKLFF.

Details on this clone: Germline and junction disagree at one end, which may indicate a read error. The chain's CDR3 is CAGSSSDRGKQPQHF. The CDR3 nucleotides are TGTGCCGGCAGCAGCTCGGACAGGGGAAAACAGCCCCAGCATTTT. The chain carries TRBV28 and TRBJ1-5; 9 nucleotides align to TRBD1. The CDR3 runs to 15 residues. Germline CDR1 and CDR2: MDHEN and SYDVKM.

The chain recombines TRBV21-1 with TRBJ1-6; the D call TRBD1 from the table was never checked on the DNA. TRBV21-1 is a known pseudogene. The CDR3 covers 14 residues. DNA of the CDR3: TGTGCCAGCAGCCACCATGGACAGCCCGAGGCCCTCCACTTT. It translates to CASSHHGQPEALHF.

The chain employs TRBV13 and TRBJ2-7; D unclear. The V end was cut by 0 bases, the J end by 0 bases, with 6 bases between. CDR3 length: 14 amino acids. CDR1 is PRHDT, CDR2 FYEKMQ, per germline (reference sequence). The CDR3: CASSLGPDSYEQYF. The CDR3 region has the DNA TGTGCCAGCAGCTTAGGTCCAGACTCCTACGAGCAGTACTTC.

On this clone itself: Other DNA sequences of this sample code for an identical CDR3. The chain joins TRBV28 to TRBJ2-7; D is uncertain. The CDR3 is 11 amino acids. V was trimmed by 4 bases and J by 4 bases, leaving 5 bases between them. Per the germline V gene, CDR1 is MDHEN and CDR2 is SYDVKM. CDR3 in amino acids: CASSSSYEQYF. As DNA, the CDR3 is TGTGCCAGCAGTTCGTCATACGAGCAGTACTTC.

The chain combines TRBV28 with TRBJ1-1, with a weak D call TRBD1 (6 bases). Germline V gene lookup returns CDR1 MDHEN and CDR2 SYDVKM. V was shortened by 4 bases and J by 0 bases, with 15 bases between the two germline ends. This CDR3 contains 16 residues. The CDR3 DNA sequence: TGTGCCAGCAGTTCCATAGGGGGTGTCGTGAACACTGAAGCTTTCTTT. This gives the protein CASSSIGGVVNTEAFF.

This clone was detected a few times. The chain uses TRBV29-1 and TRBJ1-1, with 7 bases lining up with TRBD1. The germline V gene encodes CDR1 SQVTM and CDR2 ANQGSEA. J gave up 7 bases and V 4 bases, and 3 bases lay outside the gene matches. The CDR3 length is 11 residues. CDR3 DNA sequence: TGCAGCGTTGCCCAGGGGGTTGAAGCTTTCTTT. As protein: CSVAQGVEAFF. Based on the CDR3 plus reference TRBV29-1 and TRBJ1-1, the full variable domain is SAVISQKPSRDICQRGTSLTIQCQVDSQVTMMFWYRQQPGQSLTLIATANQGSEATYESGFVIDKFPISRPNLTFSTLTVSNMSPEDSSIYLCSVAQGVEAFFGQGTRLTVV.

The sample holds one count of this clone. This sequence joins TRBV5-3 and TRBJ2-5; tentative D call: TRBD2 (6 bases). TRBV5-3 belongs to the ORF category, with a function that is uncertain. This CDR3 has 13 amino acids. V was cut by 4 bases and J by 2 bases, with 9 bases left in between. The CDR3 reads CARSGDLQETQYF. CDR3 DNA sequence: TGTGCCAGAAGCGGGGACTTACAAGAGACCCAGTACTTC.

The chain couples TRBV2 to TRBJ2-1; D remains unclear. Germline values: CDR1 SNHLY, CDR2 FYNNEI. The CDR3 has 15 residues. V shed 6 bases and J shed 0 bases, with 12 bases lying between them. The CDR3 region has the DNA TGTGCCAGCAGGATAGGTGGTAGCTCCTACAATGAGCAGTTCTTC. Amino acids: CASRIGGSSYNEQFF.

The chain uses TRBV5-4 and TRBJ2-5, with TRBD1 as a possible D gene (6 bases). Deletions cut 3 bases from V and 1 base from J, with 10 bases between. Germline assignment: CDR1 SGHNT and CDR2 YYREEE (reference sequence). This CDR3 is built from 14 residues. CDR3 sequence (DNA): TGTGCCAGCAGCTCGACAGGCTTCCAAGAGACCCAGTACTTC. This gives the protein CASSSTGFQETQYF.